A single sample gave rise to the 8 T cell receptor beta chains below, sequenced in a study of T-cell memory formation after mild COVID-19. TCRdb redid the calling of the 5' RACE reads with MiXCR, one entry per CDR3 protein. The profile shows roughly 280,000 distinct CDR3 sequences, around 15% of them singletons. Sequencing was performed on PBMCs or a T cell subset sorted from them (not recorded which). These receptors were collected from a man between 18 and 29 years old who had mild COVID-19 (a few samples of this study predate the infection). Cell type and time point are not known.

There are a few counts of this clonotype. This chain joins TRBV6-5 and TRBJ2-3, with 9 bases lining up with TRBD1. In germline, CDR1 is MNHEY, CDR2 SVGAGI. With 6 bases clipped from V and 4 bases from J, the junction kept 14 bases outside the gene matches. This CDR3 comprises 17 residues. The CDR3 bases are TGTGCCAGCAGAAGGGGACAGGGCTTTTTAGAGGCAGATACGCAGTATTTT. Translating it yields CASRRGQGFLEADTQYF.

This clonotype has a handful of counts. The gene calls are TRBV5-1 and TRBJ1-1; tentative D call: TRBD1 (6 bases). Germline-derived CDR1 and CDR2 are SGHRS and YFSETQ. This CDR3 spans 13 amino acids. V was clipped by 3 bases and J by 11 bases, with 17 bases between them. CDR3 in DNA: TGCGCCAGCAGCTCCATATCAACAGGGACGGCTTTCTTT. Its protein is CASSSISTGTAFF.

V and J are TRBV7-3 and TRBJ1-6, with D perhaps TRBD1 (6 bases). Trimming pared 8 bases from V and 9 bases from J, leaving 14 bases between. Germline V gene sequence: CDR1 SGHTA, CDR2 FQGTGA. The CDR3 is 13 residues long. The CDR3 region has the DNA TGTGCCAGCCCCGACAGGAGATGTTCACCCCTCCACTTT. It yields the protein CASPDRRCSPLHF.

In this sample, this clonotype turned up a few times. This sequence joins TRBV7-9 and TRBJ1-1, with a weak D call TRBD1 (5 bases). The CDR3 spans 11 residues. The V gene lost 2 bases and the J gene lost 10 bases, with 8 bases spanning the gap. Germline V gives CDR1 SEHNR, CDR2 FQNEAQ (reference sequence). CDR3 sequence: CASSLSRGAFF. The CDR3 bases are TGTGCCAGCAGCTTATCGAGGGGAGCTTTCTTT.

This chain links TRBV6-5 with TRBJ2-2; D gene ambiguous. CDR1 MNHEY and CDR2 SVGAGI come from the germline V gene. The CDR3 has 13 residues. The V and J ends lost 6 bases and 4 bases respectively, with 9 bases between them. CDR3 in amino acids: CASSPQITGELFF. CDR3 DNA sequence: TGTGCCAGCAGCCCCCAAATCACCGGGGAGCTGTTTTTT.

The chain carries TRBV20-1 and TRBJ2-5; 9 nucleotides agree with TRBD2. Unmatched junction bases numbered 9, after V lost 5 bases and J lost 2 bases. Germline-derived CDR1 and CDR2 are DFQATT and SNEGSKA (reference sequence). CDR3 size: 15 residues. The CDR3 sequence: CSAQISGGRQETQYF. As DNA, the CDR3 is TGCAGTGCTCAGATTAGCGGGGGTAGGCAAGAGACCCAGTACTTC.

The chain carries TRBV7-9 and TRBJ1-6, with D unclear. This CDR3 region has 17 residues. The V and J ends lost 5 bases and 0 bases respectively, with 14 bases between them. Germline loops: CDR1 SEHNR, CDR2 FQNEAQ (reference sequence). The CDR3 coding sequence is TGTGCCAGCAGCCCGCGACTCCTGAGCTCCTATAATTCACCCCTCCACTTT. This encodes CASSPRLLSSYNSPLHF.

This chain joins TRBV23-1 and TRBJ2-3, with D uncertain. TRBV23-1 is filed as an ORF, its function uncertain. V lost 0 bases, J lost 0 bases, and 7 bases lay in between. This CDR3 has 15 residues. CDR3 residues: CASSQSGKSTDTQYF. CDR3 coding DNA: TGCGCCAGCAGTCAATCTGGAAAGAGCACAGATACGCAGTATTTT.